A selection of T cell receptor beta chains follows, all from one sample in a study of blood T cell repertoires in COVID-19. Assay: immunoSEQ multiplex PCR; the TCRdb copy retains only in-frame clones and omits some. The repertoire holds about 150,000 clones, with more than 75% as singletons. The sequenced material came from peripheral blood. These TCRs come from a woman aged 80 or over with COVID-19, enrolled during active disease. The CDR3 runs from the conserved cysteine through the conserved F or W. A D gene is named only where the DNA matches it firmly. Clone size appears in some rows only: once, few, many, or a class for an expanded clone.

clone_size	v_call	j_call	d_call	cdr3_aa	cdr3_nt
NA	TRBV6-5	TRBJ1-1	NA	CASTLSLGLEAFF	TGTGCCAGCACCCTAAGTTTGGGACTGGAGGCTTTCTTT
NA	TRBV7-3	TRBJ2-7	TRBD2	CASSAGTSGYYEQYF	TGTGCCAGCAGCGCCGGGACTAGCGGTTACTACGAGCAGTACTTC
NA	TRBV4-2	TRBJ2-1	TRBD2	CASSQALAGVYEQFF	TGTGCCAGCAGCCAAGCACTAGCGGGAGTTTATGAGCAGTTCTTC
NA	TRBV5-1	TRBJ2-1	TRBD2	CASSSGTSGRSEQFF	TGCGCCAGCAGCAGTGGGACTAGCGGGAGAAGTGAGCAGTTCTTC
NA	TRBV6-6	TRBJ1-4	TRBD1	CASSPPGTGGEKLFF	TGTGCCAGCAGTCCCCCCGGGACAGGTGGGGAAAAACTGTTTTTT
NA	TRBV5-1	TRBJ2-2	TRBD1	CASSRDRVTGELFF	TGCGCCAGCAGCCGGGACAGGGTCACCGGGGAGCTGTTTTTT
NA	TRBV9	TRBJ1-2	TRBD1	CASSAGTGPYGYTF	TGTGCCAGCAGCGCCGGGACAGGGCCCTATGGCTACACCTTC
NA	TRBV11-2	TRBJ2-2	TRBD2	CASSHSGRGTGELFF	TGTGCCAGCAGCCATAGCGGGAGGGGTACCGGGGAGCTGTTTTTT
NA	TRBV28	TRBJ1-5	NA	CASSLSGAHSNQPQHF	TGTGCCAGCAGTTTAAGCGGGGCCCATAGCAATCAGCCCCAGCATTTT
NA	TRBV6-5	TRBJ2-7	TRBD1	CASSPTGVGEQYF	TGTGCCAGCAGCCCAACAGGGGTCGGCGAGCAGTACTTC
NA	TRBV7-2	TRBJ2-7	TRBD2	CASSLRQGGYEQYF	TGTGCCAGCAGCTTAAGGCAGGGAGGGTACGAGCAGTACTTC
few	TRBV9	TRBJ1-1	NA	CASSPLWETEAFF	TGTGCCAGCAGCCCCCTCTGGGAGACTGAAGCTTTCTTT
NA	TRBV12-3/TRBV12-4	TRBJ2-2	NA	CASSPRGTGELFF	TGTGCCAGCAGTCCCCGGGGCACCGGGGAGCTGTTTTTT
NA	TRBV7-9	TRBJ2-1	TRBD2	CASSLTTSGRDEQFF	TGTGCCAGCAGCTTAACAACTAGCGGGAGGGATGAGCAGTTCTTC
NA	TRBV19	TRBJ2-3	TRBD2	CASKVAGVGDTQYF	TGTGCCAGTAAAGTAGCGGGAGTGGGAGATACGCAGTATTTT
NA	TRBV19	TRBJ1-5	TRBD1	CASSMRLGQGAVQPQHF	TGTGCCAGTAGTATGAGGTTGGGACAGGGGGCCGTTCAGCCCCAGCATTTT
NA	TRBV2	TRBJ1-1	TRBD1	CASSDRVNTEAFF	TGTGCCAGCAGCGACAGGGTGAACACTGAAGCTTTCTTT